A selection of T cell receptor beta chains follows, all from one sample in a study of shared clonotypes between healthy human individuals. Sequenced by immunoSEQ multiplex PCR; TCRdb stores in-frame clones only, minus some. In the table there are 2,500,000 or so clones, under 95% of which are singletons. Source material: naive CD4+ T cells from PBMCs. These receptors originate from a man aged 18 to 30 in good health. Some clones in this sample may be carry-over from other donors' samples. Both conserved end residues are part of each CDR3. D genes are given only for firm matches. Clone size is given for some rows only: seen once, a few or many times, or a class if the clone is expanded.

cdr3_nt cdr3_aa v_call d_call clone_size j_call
TGTGCCAGCAGTTGGGCTGGGTTGACGGGAGATACGCAGTATTTT CASSWAGLTGDTQYF TRBV6-5 NA NA TRBJ2-3
TGTGCCAGCAGCTTAGCCGCAGGAGGGTACGAGCAGTACTTC CASSLAAGGYEQYF TRBV7-9 NA once TRBJ2-7
TGCGCCAGCAGTGGAGCGGGAGGCACTGAAGCTTTCTTT CASSGAGGTEAFF TRBV10-1 NA NA TRBJ1-1
TGTGCCAGCAGTCCGCCTCGGACAGTTAGCAATCAGCCCCAGCATTTT CASSPPRTVSNQPQHF TRBV2 NA NA TRBJ1-5
TGTGCCAGTAGTATAACCCGCTTCGGGGCCAACGTCCTGACTTTC CASSITRFGANVLTF TRBV19 NA NA TRBJ2-6
TGTGCCATCAGTTTTAGCGAGAACACTGAAGCTTTCTTT CAISFSENTEAFF TRBV10-3 NA once TRBJ1-1
TGTGCCAGCAGCTTGGGACTAGCGGGATCCTACAATGAGCAGTTCTTC CASSLGLAGSYNEQFF TRBV5-4 TRBD2 NA TRBJ2-1
TGTGCCAGCAGTACCCGACAGAAACAAGAGACCCAGTACTTC CASSTRQKQETQYF TRBV28 NA NA TRBJ2-5
TGTGCCAGCAGCACCGGGACTGATCAAGAGACCCAGTACTTC CASSTGTDQETQYF TRBV7-9 NA NA TRBJ2-5
TGTGCCAGCACTGAGCTTTTGGGGCTATTCCCCGGGGAGCTGTTTTTT CASTELLGLFPGELFF TRBV5-6 NA NA TRBJ2-2
TGTGCCAGCAGCCCTGTGGTGGGCACTGAAGCTTTCTTT CASSPVVGTEAFF TRBV9 NA NA TRBJ1-1
TGTGCCAGCAGCCCTCTAGTTCTTGCGGAGACCCAGTACTTC CASSPLVLAETQYF TRBV14 NA NA TRBJ2-5
TGCGCCAGCAGCTCTGGACTAGCGGCTAACGAGCAGTACTTC CASSSGLAANEQYF TRBV5-1 TRBD2 NA TRBJ2-7
TGTGCCAGCAGTACAGGACAGGTCTCTGGAAACACCATATATTTT CASSTGQVSGNTIYF TRBV6-1 TRBD1 NA TRBJ1-3
TGCGCCAGCAGCACCCCGGGCCGGGAGACTTTCTTT CASSTPGRETFF TRBV5-1 NA NA TRBJ1-1
TGTGCCAGCAGCTCAACCTCGTCCAGCACCGGGGAGCTGTTTTTT CASSSTSSSTGELFF TRBV7-3 NA once TRBJ2-2
TGTGCCAGCAGCACGACAGGGAACACTGAAGCTTTCTTT CASSTTGNTEAFF TRBV6-6 NA NA TRBJ1-1
TGTGCCAGCAGTTTAGGGACAGGCACCCACTCACCCCTCCACTTT CASSLGTGTHSPLHF TRBV28 TRBD1 once TRBJ1-6
TGTGCCACCAGCGGAGGGACAGGAGACGATCAGCCCCAGCATTTT CATSGGTGDDQPQHF TRBV15 TRBD1 few TRBJ1-5
TGTGCCTGGAATTCTAAGCTGAGCGCAGATACGCAGTATTTT CAWNSKLSADTQYF TRBV30 NA NA TRBJ2-3
TGTGCCAGCAGCTTATTAACCAAGGCGAAAGCTTTCTTT CASSLLTKAKAFF TRBV11-2 NA NA TRBJ1-1
TGTGCCAGCTCCCTGGACAGGGTCTCCTACGAGCAGTACTTC CASSLDRVSYEQYF TRBV6-1 TRBD1 NA TRBJ2-7
TGTGCCAGCGGACCTAGCGGCGGGGGCACCAATGAGCAGTTCTTC CASGPSGGGTNEQFF TRBV28 NA NA TRBJ2-1
TGTGCCATCCGGGGTGCAGGGTCGAACACCGGGGAGCTGTTTTTT CAIRGAGSNTGELFF TRBV10-3 NA NA TRBJ2-2
TGTGCCAGCAGCCTTTCTTCCCCCCTTATCGCCATATATTTT CASSLSSPLIAIYF TRBV28 NA NA TRBJ1-3
TGCAGTGCCGTTGGAAACACCATATATTTT CSAVGNTIYF TRBV20-1 NA NA TRBJ1-3
TGTGCCAGCAGCGTAGCCGGGACAGGGTACGACGAGCAGTACTTC CASSVAGTGYDEQYF TRBV11-2 TRBD1 NA TRBJ2-7
TGTGCCATCAGTGAGTTTAGCGGGAGTTATTCCGGGGAGCTGTTTTTT CAISEFSGSYSGELFF TRBV10-3 TRBD2 NA TRBJ2-2
TGTGCCAGCAGCTTAGGTCAGGGACAATCCTACGAGCAGTACTTC CASSLGQGQSYEQYF TRBV7-2 NA NA TRBJ2-7
TGCGCCAGCAGCTTGGAGTTAGACGGGCGGCAGTACTTC CASSLELDGRQYF TRBV5-1 NA NA TRBJ2-7
TGCGCCAGCACCTACAGGGGGCGGTTTGGGGACACTGAAGCTTTCTTT CASTYRGRFGDTEAFF TRBV5-1 TRBD1 NA TRBJ1-1
TGTGCCAGCAGCCCTGAGCGGAGCGTTGAAAAACTGTTTTTT CASSPERSVEKLFF TRBV7-9 NA NA TRBJ1-4
TGTGCCAGCAGCCGACTAGCGGGAGCTGTAGATACGCAGTATTTT CASSRLAGAVDTQYF TRBV7-7 TRBD2 NA TRBJ2-3
TGTGCCTGGAGTCGGGACCGCGCCTCTGGAAACACCATATATTTT CAWSRDRASGNTIYF TRBV30 NA NA TRBJ1-3
TGTGCCAGCAGCTCCCGGAGCGGGAGGGCATACAATGAGCAGTTCTTC CASSSRSGRAYNEQFF TRBV7-2 TRBD2 NA TRBJ2-1
TGTGCCAGCAGATTACTAGCGGGGACCTACGAGCAGTACTTC CASRLLAGTYEQYF TRBV27 TRBD2 NA TRBJ2-7
TGTGCCAGCAGCTATCGAAGGGACGGAGGAGATACGCAGTATTTT CASSYRRDGGDTQYF TRBV7-9 NA NA TRBJ2-3
TGCGCCAGCAGCGCCCCGGAGGGCAGCAGAGAGACCCAGTACTTC CASSAPEGSRETQYF TRBV5-1 NA NA TRBJ2-5
TGTGCCACCCAGGGTTCAGATACGCAGTATTTT CATQGSDTQYF TRBV28 NA NA TRBJ2-3
TGTGCCAGCAGCGGGATTTCCACAGATACGCAGTATTTT CASSGISTDTQYF TRBV9 NA NA TRBJ2-3